Only one count was recorded for the clone carrying this T cell receptor (beta chain). CDR1 is LGHNT and CDR2 is FRNRAP in the germline V gene. The V and J ends lost 1 base and 6 bases, in that order; junction bases with no gene match: 5. This CDR3 region has 15 residues. These data belong to a study of blood T cell repertoires in COVID-19. Background on the study: Sites in the United States, Italy and Spain provided acute and convalescent COVID-19 samples.

Authors' processing steps: Estimation of nucleated cell counts relied on the amplification of reference gene primers. Profiled with immunoSEQ multiplex PCR; TCRdb holds only in-frame clones, not every one. The DNA gave D and trimming, while V, J and clone size come from that table. The sample records about 160,000 clones, 80% to 85% being singletons. The chain is built from TRBV12-5 and TRBJ2-1; 8 bases align to TRBD1. Sequenced sample: peripheral blood. The receptor's source is an elderly woman with active or convalescent COVID-19. The CDR3 DNA reads TGTGCTAGTGGTTTGGGCGACAGGGGAGGCAATGAGCAGTTCTTC. This codes for CASGLGDRGGNEQFF. Together with reference TRBV12-5 and TRBJ2-1, the CDR3 gives the full variable domain: DARVTQTPRHKVTEMGQEVTMRCQPILGHNTVFWYRQTMMQGLELLAYFRNRAPLDDSGMPKDRFSAEMPDATLATLKIQPSEPRDSAVYFCASGLGDRGGNEQFFGPGTRLTVL.